One sample yielded the 18 T cell receptor beta chains listed below, sequenced in a study of shared clonotypes between healthy human individuals (dated by TCRdb to the early 2020s). Library prep was done by the immunoSEQ multiplex PCR assay. TCRdb re-hosts the immuneACCESS table, in-frame sequences only. Its copies lack some clones; in the studies checked, an unresolved V gene accounts for under half of them, and the cause for the rest is not known. The sample table records more than 1 million clones; 78% of these occur just once. The ten top clones hold more than 0.45% of the sample. The sequenced material came from memory CD4+ T cells from PBMCs. The sample's cell subset or site label, decoded: CD45RA-negative fraction. Every receptor here comes from a man in his late teens or twenties in good health. Some clones in this sample may be carry-over from other donors' samples.

To note about this clone: A far larger clone is one base from this, pointing to a likely read error. The same CDR3 is also encoded by other DNA sequences in this sample. The chain is built from TRBV25-1 and TRBJ2-5; D ambiguous. Germline CDR1 MGHDK, CDR2 SYGVNS. The CDR3 extends over 11 amino acids. Trimming stripped 6 bases from V and 5 bases from J, with 7 bases between. CDR3 loop: CASSQGETQYF. CDR3 nucleotide sequence: TGTGCCAGCAGCCAAGGGGAGACCCAGTACTTC.

This chain joins TRBV7-6 and TRBJ2-2; TRBD2 aligns across 10 bases. Germline loops: CDR1 SGHVS, CDR2 FNYEAQ. The CDR3 sequence is 16 residues long. J lost 5 bases, V lost 3 bases, and 6 bases had no gene match. CDR3 DNA: TGTGCCAGCAGCTTCGGACTAGCGGAATCTACCGGGGAGCTGTTTTTT. Protein product: CASSFGLAESTGELFF.

J is TRBJ1-4 and V is TRBV28; maybe TRBD1 (5 bases). The CDR3 has 13 amino acids. V dropped 8 bases and J dropped 7 bases, with 14 bases sitting between them. From germline, CDR1 is MDHEN and CDR2 SYDVKM. This CDR3 reads CASGGGAAEKLFF. The CDR3 coding sequence is TGTGCCAGCGGGGGGGGAGCGGCTGAAAAACTGTTTTTT.

The chain joins TRBV23-1 to TRBJ2-7; tentative D call: TRBD2 (6 bases). TRBV23-1 is known as an ORF, though its function is uncertain. Deletions cut 4 bases from V and 2 bases from J, with 18 bases between. CDR3 length: 16 residues. DNA of the CDR3: TGCGCCAGCAGTCTTAGCGGCAAACCCCTGACCTACGAGCAGTACTTC. Translation gives CASSLSGKPLTYEQYF.

The gene calls are TRBV7-9 and TRBJ2-5, with D perhaps given as TRBD1 or TRBD2 (5 bases each). V lost 3 bases to trimming and J lost 2 bases, with 10 bases between them. The germline V gene encodes CDR1 SEHNR and CDR2 FQNEAQ (reference sequence). There are 14 residues in the CDR3. The CDR3 protein is CASSLGTEQETQYF. The CDR3 DNA reads TGTGCCAGCAGCTTGGGGACGGAGCAAGAGACCCAGTACTTC.

The chain couples TRBV9 to TRBJ1-1; 9 bases match TRBD1. The junction had 3 bases not matched to a gene; V was cut back by 3 bases and J by 3 bases. CDR3 length: 14 amino acids. The germline V gene has CDR1 SGDLS and CDR2 YYNGEE. The CDR3 DNA is TGTGCCAGCAGCGGACAGGGGGGCCACACTGAAGCTTTCTTT. Protein product: CASSGQGGHTEAFF. The complete variable domain, with remaining parts taken from reference TRBV9 and TRBJ1-1, reads DSGVTQTPKHLITATGQRVTLRCSPRSGDLSVYWYQQSLDQGLQFLIQYYNGEERAKGNILERFSAQQFPDLHSELNLSSLELGDSALYFCASSGQGGHTEAFFGQGTRLTVV.

The chain links TRBV28 to TRBJ1-2; TRBD1 agrees at 8 bases. The CDR3 contains 15 residues. J gave up 5 bases and V 3 bases, and 8 bases lay outside the gene matches. Germline loops: CDR1 MDHEN, CDR2 SYDVKM. The CDR3 DNA reads as TGTGCCAGCAGTTTTACTAGGGGACAGGTTTATGGCTACACCTTC. Protein: CASSFTRGQVYGYTF.

The rearrangement links TRBV9 to TRBJ2-5; the D gene is possibly TRBD1 (6 bases). Germline-derived CDR1 and CDR2 are SGDLS and YYNGEE. V shed 1 base and J shed 5 bases, with 15 bases lying between them. CDR3 length: 15 amino acids. In DNA form, the CDR3 reads TGTGCCAGCAGCGTATTTGGGGGCGGAGAGGAGACCCAGTACTTC. This codes for CASSVFGGGEETQYF.

This chain connects TRBV4-3 to TRBJ1-5; tentative D call: TRBD1 (5 bases). The germline V gene encodes CDR1 LGHNA and CDR2 YSLEER. Trimming cost V 0 bases and J 5 bases, with 14 bases left between them. The CDR3 covers 16 residues. CDR3 amino acids: CASSQDGGTGDQPQHF. The CDR3 DNA sequence: TGCGCCAGCAGCCAAGATGGGGGGACGGGTGATCAGCCCCAGCATTTT.

The gene calls are TRBV7-8 and TRBJ1-5; 10 bases match TRBD1. The CDR3 contains 16 residues. In germline, CDR1 is SGHVS, CDR2 FQNEAQ. The V segment lost 5 bases and the J segment 2 bases; nucleotides outside the gene matches: 6. Here the CDR3 DNA reads TGTGCCAGCAGCAGAGGGGGGACAGGGGGCAATCAGCCCCAGCATTTT. Translated, it gives CASSRGGTGGNQPQHF.

This clone has more than one count but fewer than ten. The V call is TRBV6-4, the J call TRBJ2-2; D is unresolved. CDR1 is MRHNA, CDR2 SNTAGT, per germline. The CDR3 covers 16 residues. The germline V and J ends were trimmed by 0 bases and 0 bases, with 8 bases remaining between them. The chain's CDR3 is CASSDSPSANTGELFF. The DNA of the CDR3 is TGTGCCAGCAGTGACTCGCCGTCGGCGAACACCGGGGAGCTGTTTTTT.

V and J are TRBV18 and TRBJ2-5; tentative D call: TRBD1 (5 bases). The CDR3 is 15 residues long. Trimming stripped 2 bases from V and 4 bases from J, with 14 bases between. Germline CDR1 reads KGHSH; CDR2 reads LQKENI. CDR3 loop: CASSPFSRQGETQYF. CDR3 DNA sequence: TGTGCCAGCTCACCATTTTCTAGGCAGGGAGAGACCCAGTACTTC.

The V call is TRBV11-3, the J call TRBJ2-7; 12 positions agree with TRBD1. This CDR3 is 15 amino acids long. Germline-derived CDR1 and CDR2 are SGHNT and YENEEA. Losses at the gene ends were 5 bases for V and 7 bases for J; bases not matched to a gene: 9. The chain's CDR3 is CASSPGTGGAGEQYF. Written as DNA, the CDR3 is TGTGCCAGCAGCCCCGGGACAGGGGGCGCGGGGGAGCAGTACTTC.

Concerning this clone: A much larger clone lies one base from this, so it may be a read error. The sample carries other DNA sequences with the same CDR3. The V and J genes are TRBV7-3 and TRBJ2-5; 8 positions match TRBD1. Germline V CDR1 and CDR2: SGHTA, FQGTGA. The CDR3 contains 13 residues. Losses at the gene ends were 3 bases for V and 5 bases for J; bases not matched to a gene: 2. CDR3 DNA: TGTGCCAGCAGCTTTGGACAGGGTGAGACCCAGTACTTC. It translates to CASSFGQGETQYF.

The chain is built from TRBV6-1 and TRBJ2-7; tentatively, D is TRBD1 or TRBD2 (5 bases each). The germline V gene has CDR1 MNHNS and CDR2 SASEGT. V dropped 6 bases and J dropped 2 bases, with 14 bases sitting between them. The CDR3 sequence is 14 residues long. The CDR3 DNA reads as TGTGCCAGCAGGGGACGGGACGGAGCCTACGAGCAGTACTTC. It specifies CASRGRDGAYEQYF.

The rearrangement links TRBV2 to TRBJ1-2, with 8 positions matching TRBD1. Germline CDR1 SNHLY, CDR2 FYNNEI. V dropped 11 bases and J dropped 4; count of bases not matched to a gene: 9. The CDR3 sequence is 13 residues long. The CDR3 nucleotides read TGTGCCGGATCCGACAGGGGCCCCTATGGCTACACCTTC. It codes for CAGSDRGPYGYTF.

Turning to this clone: One end of the junction is discordant with germline, which a read error may explain. The identical CDR3 is also encoded by other nucleotide sequences in the sample. The rearrangement joins TRBV7-3 to TRBJ1-2; D is possibly TRBD1 (6 bases). The CDR3 length is 15 residues. CDR1 SGHTA and CDR2 FQGTGA come from the germline V gene. This CDR3 is CASSLSSRDIDGYTF. The CDR3 DNA follows: TGTGCCAGCAGCTTAAGTTCCAGGGACATTGATGGCTACACCTTT.

This clone has ten or more counts. CDR3 coding DNA: TGTGCCAGCTCACCGTTACAGGAGGGAGCTTTCTTT. It yields the protein CASSPLQEGAFF. The chain combines TRBV18 with TRBJ1-1; D is perhaps TRBD1 (5 bases). Germline V gene lookup returns CDR1 KGHSH and CDR2 LQKENI. CDR3 size: 12 residues. V was trimmed by 3 bases and J by 10 bases, leaving 12 bases between them.